One T cell receptor beta chain is described in this entry. Compared with the rest of its sample, this clonotype is medium-sized (0.01 to 0.1%). Its target antigen remains unknown. The input lacks base qualities; no much larger clone sits a single base away. The CDR3 contains 12 residues, cysteine and phenylalanine counted. The entry retains the CDR3 DNA only, 36 bases that are in frame from base 1. V is pared back by 2 bases and J by 7 bases, with 10 bases lying between the germline termini. According to the germline V gene, CDR1 reads SGDLS and CDR2 reads YYNGEE. The data originate from a study of spatial heterogeneity in lung cancer (dated by TCRdb to about 2019). For context, the study as a whole: Beta-chain transcripts were consistently detected in greater numbers than alpha-chain transcripts, which likely reflected higher beta-chain transcript abundance. A strong correlation was found between TCR transcript counts in tumor regions and a T cell transcriptional module score from matched bulk RNA-seq. In the raw uncorrected reads, each unique combination of TCR and UMI appeared on average more than ten times. TCR alpha and beta repertoires were quantitatively compared across multiple tumor regions, matched nontumor lung and blood in non-small cell lung cancer. TCR repertoire features were related to nonsynonymous mutation counts determined by whole-exome sequencing of tumor tissue. Both alpha and beta chains were TCR-sequenced in around 220 tumor regions, 64 matched nontumor lung samples and over 55 PBMC samples obtained at surgery.

What the time point label conveys for this sample: sample taken at primary tumor resection. Donors were under 95 patients with early-stage, untreated non-small cell lung cancer from the lung TRACERx cohort. Whole RNA extracted from tumor and nontumor lung tissue, or from cryopreserved PBMC samples, was used for TCR sequencing without cell sorting. Patients were selected for TCR sequencing only if sufficient RNA was available from at least two tumor regions. A lung pathologist reviewed the tumor and adjacent nontumor lung specimens before the specimens were selected. What the research found in general, with its limitations: Counts of ubiquitous and regional expanded TCRs were found to correlate with counts of ubiquitous and regional nonsynonymous mutations, respectively. Confirming at a functional level the hypothesis that regional TCRs recognize regional mutations was considered to require additional single-cell paired TCR alpha and beta sequencing. The tumor nonsynonymous mutation count correlated with the number of expanded intratumoral alpha and beta TCRs. TCR-seq was estimated to cover only roughly 7% of tumor T cells for alpha chains and around 13% for beta chains.

Library method: 5' RACE. The reads were generated on a NextSeq 500. In the TCR library protocol, a unique molecular identifier was attached to each TCR cDNA molecule so that PCR and sequencing errors could be corrected. The original pipeline was this. TCR identification, UMI-based error correction and CDR3 extraction were performed with Decombinator tools. TCRs above a frequency of 2 per 1,000, corresponding to the top 1% of the tumor frequency distribution, were defined as expanded. Expanded tumor TCRs statistically deemed absent (corrected P<0.05) from at least one tumor region were classed as regional, and all other expanded tumor TCRs were classed as ubiquitous. Renyi diversity was calculated using the R vegan package after each repertoire was subsampled 100 times to 5,000 TCRs. CDR3 similarity networks were built from amino acid triplet string-kernel similarity, with CDR3s being connected when pairwise similarity was above 0.82. TCRdb reran the public reads through fastp at Q25 and MiXCR, keeping productive beta chains. Under each unique CDR3 protein, matching rows form one entry showing the most common genes and DNA. These V and J calls derive from TCRdb rather than the authors' analysis. The sample table shows about 11,000 distinct CDR3 sequences, and 5.1% are seen once. Around 12% of the sample comes from the top ten.

The sequence derives from a male donor with early-stage non-small cell lung cancer. The V gene is TRBV9 and the J gene is TRBJ2-7; the D element could tentatively be TRBD1 or TRBD2, as 6 bases agree for each. The sample in question was lung tumor tissue, obtained at surgery. The CDR3 sequence is CASSVLGGEQYF. The sequenced DNA is TGTGCCAGCAGCGTCCTAGGGGGGGAGCAGTACTTC.